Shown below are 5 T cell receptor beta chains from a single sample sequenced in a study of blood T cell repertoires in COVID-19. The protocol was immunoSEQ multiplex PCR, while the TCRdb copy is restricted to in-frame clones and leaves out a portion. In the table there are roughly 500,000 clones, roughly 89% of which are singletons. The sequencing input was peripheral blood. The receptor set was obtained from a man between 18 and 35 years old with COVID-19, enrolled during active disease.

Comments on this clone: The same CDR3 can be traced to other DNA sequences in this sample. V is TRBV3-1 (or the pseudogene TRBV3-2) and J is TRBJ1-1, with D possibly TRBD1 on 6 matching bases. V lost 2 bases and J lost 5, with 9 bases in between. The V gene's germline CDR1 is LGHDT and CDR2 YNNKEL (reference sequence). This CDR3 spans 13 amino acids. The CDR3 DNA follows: TGTGCCAGCAGCCAAAGAGGGGGAACTGAAGCTTTCTTT. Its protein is CASSQRGGTEAFF.

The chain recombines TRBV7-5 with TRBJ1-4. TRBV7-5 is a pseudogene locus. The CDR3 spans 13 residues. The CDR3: CVRSPREDEKLFF. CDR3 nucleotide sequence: TGTGTCAGAAGCCCCCGGGAGGATGAAAAACTGTTTTTT.

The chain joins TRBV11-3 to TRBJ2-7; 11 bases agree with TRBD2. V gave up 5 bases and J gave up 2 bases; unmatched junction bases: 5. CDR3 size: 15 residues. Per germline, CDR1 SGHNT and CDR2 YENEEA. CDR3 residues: CASSRTSGPTYEQYF. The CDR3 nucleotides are TGTGCCAGCAGCCGGACTAGCGGGCCGACCTACGAGCAGTACTTC. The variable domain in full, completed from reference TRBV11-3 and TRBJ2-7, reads EAGVVQSPRYKIIEKKQPVAFWCNPISGHNTLYWYLQNLGQGPELLIRYENEEAVDDSQLPKDRFSAERLKGVDSTLKIQPAELGDSAVYLCASSRTSGPTYEQYFGPGTRLTVT.

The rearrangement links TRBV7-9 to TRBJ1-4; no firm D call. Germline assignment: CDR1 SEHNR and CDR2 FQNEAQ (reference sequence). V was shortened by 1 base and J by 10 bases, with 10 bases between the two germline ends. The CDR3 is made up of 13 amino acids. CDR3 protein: CASSLVAAGKLFF. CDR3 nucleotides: TGTGCCAGCAGCTTAGTTGCTGCCGGAAAACTGTTTTTT.

The CDR3 region has the DNA TGTGCCAGCAGCCCATCCCCCTCGGCCTACGAGCAGTACTTC. Translated, it gives CASSPSPSAYEQYF. This rearrangement joins TRBV21-1 to TRBJ2-7; the table's D call, TRBD2, has no DNA check behind it. TRBV21-1 is labeled a pseudogene. This CDR3 is 14 amino acids long.